This TCR beta chain emerged from a study of blood T cell repertoires in COVID-19. Produced via immunoSEQ multiplex PCR; TCRdb's table is partial and in-frame only. The sample consists of 350,000 to 400,000 clones, around 90% of them appearing once. Participants were placed into cohorts based on the clinical history they reported. Recovery meant two consecutive negative NP/OP PCR tests, professional clearance, or resolved symptoms. Germline lookup yields CDR1 SGHTA and CDR2 FQGTGA. After removal of 4 bases from V and 3 bases from J, the junction contained 4 bases not matched to a gene. This CDR3 has 14 amino acids.

Source material: PBMCs or T cells enriched from blood (not recorded which). This chain connects TRBV7-3 to TRBJ2-3; TRBD2 matches at 7 bases. The sequence derives from a woman between 18 and 29 years old who had recovered from COVID-19. The CDR3 nucleotides are TGTGCCAGCAGCTACGGGGGGAAAACAGATACGCAGTATTTT. Encoded protein: CASSYGGKTDTQYF.